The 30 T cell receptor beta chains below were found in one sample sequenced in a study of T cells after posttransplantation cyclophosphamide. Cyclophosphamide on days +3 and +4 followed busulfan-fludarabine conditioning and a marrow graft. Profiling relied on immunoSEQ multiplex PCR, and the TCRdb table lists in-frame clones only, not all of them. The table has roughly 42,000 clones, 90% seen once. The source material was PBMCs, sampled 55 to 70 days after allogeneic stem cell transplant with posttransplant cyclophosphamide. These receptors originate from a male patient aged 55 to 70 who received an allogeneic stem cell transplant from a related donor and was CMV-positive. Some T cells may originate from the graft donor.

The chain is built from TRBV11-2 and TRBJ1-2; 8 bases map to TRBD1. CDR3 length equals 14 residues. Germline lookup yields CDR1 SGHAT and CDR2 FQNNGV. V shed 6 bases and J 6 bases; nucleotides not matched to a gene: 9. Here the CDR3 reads CASRLTGANDGYTF. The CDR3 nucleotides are TGTGCCAGCAGATTGACAGGGGCGAACGATGGCTACACCTTC.

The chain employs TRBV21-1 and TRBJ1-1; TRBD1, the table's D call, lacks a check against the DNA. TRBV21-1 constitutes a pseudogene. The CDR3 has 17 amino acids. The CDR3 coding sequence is TGTGCCAGCAGCAAAGCGCTTAGGGGCAGATTGAACACTGAAGCTTTCTTT. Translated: CASSKALRGRLNTEAFF.

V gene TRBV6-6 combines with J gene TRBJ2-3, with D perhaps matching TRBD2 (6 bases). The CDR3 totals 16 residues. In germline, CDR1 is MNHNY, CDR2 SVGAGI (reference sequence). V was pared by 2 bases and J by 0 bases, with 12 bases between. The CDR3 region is CASSYGGASSTDTQYF. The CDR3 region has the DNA TGTGCCAGCAGTTACGGCGGGGCCTCTAGCACAGATACGCAGTATTTT.

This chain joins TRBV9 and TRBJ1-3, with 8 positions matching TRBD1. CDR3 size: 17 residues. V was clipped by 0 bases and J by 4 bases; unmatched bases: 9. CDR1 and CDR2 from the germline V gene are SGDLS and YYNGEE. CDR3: CASSVGGQGMSGNTIYF. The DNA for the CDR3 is TGTGCCAGCAGCGTAGGTGGACAGGGAATGTCCGGAAACACCATATATTTT. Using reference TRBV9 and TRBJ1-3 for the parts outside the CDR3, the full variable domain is DSGVTQTPKHLITATGQRVTLRCSPRSGDLSVYWYQQSLDQGLQFLIQYYNGEERAKGNILERFSAQQFPDLHSELNLSSLELGDSALYFCASSVGGQGMSGNTIYFGEGSWLTVV.

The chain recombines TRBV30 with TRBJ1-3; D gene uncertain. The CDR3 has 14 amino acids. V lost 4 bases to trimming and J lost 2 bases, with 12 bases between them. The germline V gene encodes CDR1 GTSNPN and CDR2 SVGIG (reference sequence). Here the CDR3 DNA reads TGTGCCTGGAACGTGGTGAAGCCTGGAAACACCATATATTTT. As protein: CAWNVVKPGNTIYF.

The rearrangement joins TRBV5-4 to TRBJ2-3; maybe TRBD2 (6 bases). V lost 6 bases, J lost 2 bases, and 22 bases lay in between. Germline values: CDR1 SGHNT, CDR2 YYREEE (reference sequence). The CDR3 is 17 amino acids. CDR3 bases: TGTGCCAGCACCCTAGGGAAGACGGGGGACCCCACAGATACGCAGTATTTT. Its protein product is CASTLGKTGDPTDTQYF. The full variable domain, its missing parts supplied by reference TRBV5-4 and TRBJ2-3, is ETGVTQSPTHLIKTRGQQVTLRCSSQSGHNTVSWYQQALGQGPQFIFQYYREEENGRGNFPPRFSGLQFPNYSSELNVNALELDDSALYLCASTLGKTGDPTDTQYFGPGTRLTVL.

The CDR3 nucleotides are TGTGCCAGCAGCTTCGCGAGAAACACCATATATTTT. Translation: CASSFARNTIYF. J is TRBJ1-3 and V is TRBV7-2; D ambiguous. The ends were cut back, 3 bases at V and 5 bases at J, with 5 bases in the middle. This CDR3 is 12 amino acids long. Looked up from germline, CDR1 is SGHTA and CDR2 is FQGNSA.

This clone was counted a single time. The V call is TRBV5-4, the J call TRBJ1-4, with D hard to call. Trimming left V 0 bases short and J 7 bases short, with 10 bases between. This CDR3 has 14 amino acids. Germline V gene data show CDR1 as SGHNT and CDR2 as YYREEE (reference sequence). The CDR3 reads CASSLGGRSEKLFF. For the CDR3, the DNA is TGTGCCAGCAGCTTGGGAGGCCGGTCTGAAAAACTGTTTTTT.

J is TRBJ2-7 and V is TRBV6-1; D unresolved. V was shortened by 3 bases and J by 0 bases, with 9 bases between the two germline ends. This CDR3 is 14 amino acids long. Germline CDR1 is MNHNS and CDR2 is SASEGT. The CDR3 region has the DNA TGTGCCAGCAGTGATAAGGAGAACTCCTACGAGCAGTACTTC. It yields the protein CASSDKENSYEQYF.

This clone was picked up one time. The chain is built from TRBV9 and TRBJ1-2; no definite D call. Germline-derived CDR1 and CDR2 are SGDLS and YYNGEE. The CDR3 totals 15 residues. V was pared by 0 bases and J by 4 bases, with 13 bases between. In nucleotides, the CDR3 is TGTGCCAGCAGCGTAGTCCCTGAAGACTTCTATGGCTACACCTTC. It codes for CASSVVPEDFYGYTF. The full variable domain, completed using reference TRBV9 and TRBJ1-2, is DSGVTQTPKHLITATGQRVTLRCSPRSGDLSVYWYQQSLDQGLQFLIQYYNGEERAKGNILERFSAQQFPDLHSELNLSSLELGDSALYFCASSVVPEDFYGYTFGSGTRLTVV.

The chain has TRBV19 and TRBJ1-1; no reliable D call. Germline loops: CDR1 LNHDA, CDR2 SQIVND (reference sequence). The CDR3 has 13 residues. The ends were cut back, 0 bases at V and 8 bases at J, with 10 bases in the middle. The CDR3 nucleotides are TGTGCCAGTAGTATAGAATGGAGAGAAGAAGCTTTCTTT. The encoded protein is CASSIEWREEAFF.

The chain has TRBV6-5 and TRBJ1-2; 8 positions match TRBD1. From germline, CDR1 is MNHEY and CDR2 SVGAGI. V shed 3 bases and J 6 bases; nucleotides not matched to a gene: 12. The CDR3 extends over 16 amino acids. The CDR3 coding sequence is TGTGCCAGCAGTTATAAGTCTCGGGACAGGTTTAATGGCTACACCTTC. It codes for CASSYKSRDRFNGYTF.

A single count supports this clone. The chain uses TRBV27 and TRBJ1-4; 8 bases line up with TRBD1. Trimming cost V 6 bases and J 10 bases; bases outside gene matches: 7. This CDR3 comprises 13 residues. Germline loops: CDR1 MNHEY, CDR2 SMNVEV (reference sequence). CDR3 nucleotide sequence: TGTGCCAGCAGGACAGGGGCAGGCGGAAAACTGTTTTTT. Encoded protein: CASRTGAGGKLFF.

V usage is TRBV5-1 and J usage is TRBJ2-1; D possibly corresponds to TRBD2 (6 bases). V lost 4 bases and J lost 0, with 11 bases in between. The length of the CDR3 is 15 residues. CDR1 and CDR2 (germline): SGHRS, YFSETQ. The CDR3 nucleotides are TGCGCCAGCAGCGTCGACGGGAGCTCCTACAATGAGCAGTTCTTC. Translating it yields CASSVDGSSYNEQFF.

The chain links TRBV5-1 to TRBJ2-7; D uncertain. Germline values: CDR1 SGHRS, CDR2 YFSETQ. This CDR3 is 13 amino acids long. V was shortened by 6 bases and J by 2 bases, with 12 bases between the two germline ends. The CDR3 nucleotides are TGCGCCAGCACTCGTGAGTTTACCTACGAGCAGTACTTC. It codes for CASTREFTYEQYF.

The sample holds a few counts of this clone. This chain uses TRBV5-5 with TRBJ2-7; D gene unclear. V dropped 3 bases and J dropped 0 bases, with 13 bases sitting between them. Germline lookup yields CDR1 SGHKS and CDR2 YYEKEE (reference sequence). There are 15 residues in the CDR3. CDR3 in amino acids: CASSSTPQSSYEQYV. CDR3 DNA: TGTGCCAGCAGCTCCACCCCACAGAGCTCCTACGAGCAGTACGTC.

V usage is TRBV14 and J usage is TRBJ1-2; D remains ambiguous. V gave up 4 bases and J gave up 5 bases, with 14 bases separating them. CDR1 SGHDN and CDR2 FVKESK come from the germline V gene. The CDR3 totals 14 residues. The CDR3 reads CASSRAGLGYGYTF. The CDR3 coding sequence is TGTGCCAGCAGCCGGGCGGGCCTGGGATATGGCTACACCTTC.

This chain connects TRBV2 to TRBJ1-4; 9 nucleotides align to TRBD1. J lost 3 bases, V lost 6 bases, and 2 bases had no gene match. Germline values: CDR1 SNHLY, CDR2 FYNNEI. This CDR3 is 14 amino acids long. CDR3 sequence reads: CASSGDRANEKLFF. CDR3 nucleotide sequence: TGTGCCAGCAGCGGGGACAGGGCTAATGAAAAACTGTTTTTT.

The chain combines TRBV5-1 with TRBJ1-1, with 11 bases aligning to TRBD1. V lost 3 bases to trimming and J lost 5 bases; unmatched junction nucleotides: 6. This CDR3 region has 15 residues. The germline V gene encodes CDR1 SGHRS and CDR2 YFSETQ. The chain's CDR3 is CASSSTGTGGTEAFF. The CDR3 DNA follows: TGCGCCAGCAGCTCTACCGGGACAGGGGGGACTGAAGCTTTCTTT.

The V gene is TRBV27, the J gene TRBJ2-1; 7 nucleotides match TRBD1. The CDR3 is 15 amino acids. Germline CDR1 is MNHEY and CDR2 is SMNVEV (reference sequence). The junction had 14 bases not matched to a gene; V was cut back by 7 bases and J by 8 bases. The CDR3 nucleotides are TGTGCCAGCACTCTGGGGACAGACCCTACCGATGAGCAGTTCTTC. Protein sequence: CASTLGTDPTDEQFF.

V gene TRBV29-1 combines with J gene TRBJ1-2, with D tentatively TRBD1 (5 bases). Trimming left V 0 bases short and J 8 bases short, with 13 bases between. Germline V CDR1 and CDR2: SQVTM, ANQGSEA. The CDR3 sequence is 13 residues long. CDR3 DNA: TGCAGCGTTGAAGATTTAGGGGCGCAGGGCTACACCTTC. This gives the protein CSVEDLGAQGYTF.

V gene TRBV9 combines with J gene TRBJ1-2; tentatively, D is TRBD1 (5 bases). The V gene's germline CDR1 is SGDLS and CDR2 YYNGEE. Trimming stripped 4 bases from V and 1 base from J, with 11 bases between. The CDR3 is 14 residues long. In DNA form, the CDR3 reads TGTGCCAGCAGCCCAGGGTTCAGTAACTATGGCTACACCTTC. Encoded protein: CASSPGFSNYGYTF.

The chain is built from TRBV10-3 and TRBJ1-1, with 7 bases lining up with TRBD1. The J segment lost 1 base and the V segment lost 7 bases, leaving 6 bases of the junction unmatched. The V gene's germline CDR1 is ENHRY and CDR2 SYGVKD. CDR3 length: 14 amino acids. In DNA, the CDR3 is TGTGCCATCAACGGGGCAGGGGGGAACACTGAAGCTTTCTTT. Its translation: CAINGAGGNTEAFF.

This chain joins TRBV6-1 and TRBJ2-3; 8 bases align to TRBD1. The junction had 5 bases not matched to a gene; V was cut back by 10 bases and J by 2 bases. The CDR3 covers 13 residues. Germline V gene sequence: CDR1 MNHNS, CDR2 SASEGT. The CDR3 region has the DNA TGTGCCACGACAGGGGTTAACACAGATACGCAGTATTTT. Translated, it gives CATTGVNTDTQYF.

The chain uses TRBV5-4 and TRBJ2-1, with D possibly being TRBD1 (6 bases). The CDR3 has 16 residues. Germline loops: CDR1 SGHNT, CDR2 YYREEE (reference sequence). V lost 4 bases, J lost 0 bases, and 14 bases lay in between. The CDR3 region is CASSDGTKGSYNEQFF. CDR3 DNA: TGTGCCAGCAGCGACGGGACAAAAGGCTCCTACAATGAGCAGTTCTTC.

The CDR3, as DNA: TGTGCCAGCAGTTTCCGGGGGGGCACGAGCACAGATACGCAGTATTTT. Translation gives CASSFRGGTSTDTQYF. The V gene is TRBV9, the J gene TRBJ2-3; 8 bases are shared with TRBD2. The CDR3 is 16 residues long. V trimming: 5 bases; J trimming: 0 bases; junction bases outside the gene matches: 8. Per the germline V gene, CDR1 is SGDLS and CDR2 is YYNGEE. The complete variable domain, with remaining parts taken from reference TRBV9 and TRBJ2-3, reads DSGVTQTPKHLITATGQRVTLRCSPRSGDLSVYWYQQSLDQGLQFLIQYYNGEERAKGNILERFSAQQFPDLHSELNLSSLELGDSALYFCASSFRGGTSTDTQYFGPGTRLTVL.

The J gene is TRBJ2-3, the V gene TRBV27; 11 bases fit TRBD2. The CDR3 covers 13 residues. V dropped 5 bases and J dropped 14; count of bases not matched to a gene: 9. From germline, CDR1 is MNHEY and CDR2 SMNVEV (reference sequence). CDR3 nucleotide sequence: TGTGCCAGCAGTCCGGGACTAGCGGCGCCCGGGTATTTT. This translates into CASSPGLAAPGYF.

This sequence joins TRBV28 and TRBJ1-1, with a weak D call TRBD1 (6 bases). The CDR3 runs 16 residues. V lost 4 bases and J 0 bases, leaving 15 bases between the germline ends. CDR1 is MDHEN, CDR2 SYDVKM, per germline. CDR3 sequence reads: CASSSGQRIMNTEAFF. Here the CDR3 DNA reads TGTGCCAGCAGTTCAGGACAGAGAATTATGAACACTGAAGCTTTCTTT. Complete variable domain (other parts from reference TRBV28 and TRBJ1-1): DVKVTQSSRYLVKRTGEKVFLECVQDMDHENMFWYRQDPGLGLRLIYFSYDVKMKEKGDIPEGYSVSREKKERFSLILESASTNQTSMYLCASSSGQRIMNTEAFFGQGTRLTVV.

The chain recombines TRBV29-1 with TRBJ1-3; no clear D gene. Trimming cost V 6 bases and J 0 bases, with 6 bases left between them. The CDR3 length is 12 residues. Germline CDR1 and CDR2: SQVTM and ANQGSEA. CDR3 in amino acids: CSVAGSGNTIYF. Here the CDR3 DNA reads TGCAGCGTAGCGGGCTCTGGAAACACCATATATTTT. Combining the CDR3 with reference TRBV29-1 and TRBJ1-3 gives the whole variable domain SAVISQKPSRDICQRGTSLTIQCQVDSQVTMMFWYRQQPGQSLTLIATANQGSEATYESGFVIDKFPISRPNLTFSTLTVSNMSPEDSSIYLCSVAGSGNTIYFGEGSWLTVV.

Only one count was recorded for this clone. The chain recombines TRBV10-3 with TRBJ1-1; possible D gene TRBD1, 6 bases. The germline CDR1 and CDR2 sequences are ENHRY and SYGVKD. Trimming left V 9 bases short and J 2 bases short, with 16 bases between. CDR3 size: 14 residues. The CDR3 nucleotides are TGTGCCATGGCTACCGGGACACACAACACTGAAGCTTTCTTT. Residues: CAMATGTHNTEAFF.